A single T cell receptor beta chain is shown here with its context. Profiled with immunoSEQ multiplex PCR; TCRdb holds only in-frame clones, not every one. The sample yields 40,000 or so clones, 75% to 95% seen once. This specimen comes from a study of T cell changes during pregnancy in multiple sclerosis. The CDR3 extends over 11 amino acids. V was shortened by 6 bases and J by 10 bases, with 12 bases between the two germline ends. From germline, CDR1 is MNHNS and CDR2 SASEGT. The receptor was isolated from a female donor with multiple sclerosis, enrolled in a pregnancy study. The V gene is TRBV6-1, the J gene TRBJ1-1; D possibly corresponds to TRBD1 (5 bases). Sample: CD8+ T cells from peripheral blood mononuclear cells, taken before pregnancy. CDR3 DNA: TGTGCCAGCAGAGACAGTCTGGGAGCTTTCTTT. As protein: CASRDSLGAFF.